The next 8 T cell receptor beta chains were all read from a single sample in a study of T-cell reconstitution after alpha-beta-depleted transplantation in children. The library targeted TCRbeta and was prepared with unique molecular identifiers. TCRdb analysed the PCR reads with MiXCR anew, one entry per CDR3 protein. The sample shows hundreds of thousands of distinct CDR3 sequences, 12% of them seen only once. The source was PBMCs from the stem cell graft donor, collected from the stem cell graft. The receptor source for this set is a human donor who donated a stem cell graft to a child with acute lymphoblastic leukemia.

This clonotype has at least ten counts. J is TRBJ2-2 and V is TRBV15; D ambiguous. Germline values: CDR1 LNHNV, CDR2 YYDKDF (reference sequence). V was trimmed by 1 base and J by 6 bases, leaving 3 bases between them. The length of the CDR3 is 12 residues. The CDR3 DNA sequence: TGTGCCACCAGCAGAGGGTCCGGGGAGCTGTTTTTT. Residues: CATSRGSGELFF.

This clonotype was found many times. The chain couples TRBV7-2 to TRBJ1-2, with D perhaps matching TRBD1 (5 bases). Trimming removed 5 bases from V and 8 bases from J, with 15 bases in between. Germline assignment: CDR1 SGHTA and CDR2 FQGNSA. The CDR3 has 13 residues. The DNA for the CDR3 is TGTGCCAGCAGCGGTCAGGGAGTGGAAGGCTACACCTTC. It codes for CASSGQGVEGYTF.

There are many counts of this clonotype. The J gene is TRBJ2-1, the V gene TRBV4-1; TRBD2 matches 8 bases. The CDR3 length is 21 residues. CDR1 and CDR2 from the germline V gene are MGHRA and YSYEKL. V was clipped by 0 bases and J by 1 base; unmatched bases: 17. The CDR3 loop reads CASSQDPPGGGSLDSYNEQFF. The CDR3 DNA reads as TGCGCCAGCAGCCAAGATCCTCCTGGCGGGGGGTCTTTGGATTCCTACAATGAGCAGTTCTTC.

This clonotype was found many times. The rearrangement links TRBV18 to TRBJ1-2; D is unclear. The germline V gene has CDR1 KGHSH and CDR2 LQKENI. With 3 bases removed from V and 3 bases from J, the gap between germline ends came to 11 bases. The length of the CDR3 is 14 residues. CDR3 DNA: TGTGCCAGCTCACCGTACCTGGATGACTATGGCTACACCTTC. Encoded protein: CASSPYLDDYGYTF.

This clonotype was detected only a few times. The chain is built from TRBV20-1 and TRBJ1-5, with no clear D. Germline CDR1 and CDR2: DFQATT and SNEGSKA (reference sequence). Deletions cut 3 bases from V and 7 bases from J, with 13 bases between. This CDR3 region has 13 residues. Here the CDR3 DNA reads TGCAGTGCTAGTCGCGACCGAGTACAGCCCCAGCATTTT. Translating it yields CSASRDRVQPQHF.

This clonotype was recorded many times. An end of the junction does not agree with germline; a read error may underlie this. The gene calls are TRBV28 and TRBJ2-3, with D unclear. The CDR3 contains 11 residues. Germline CDR1 and CDR2: MDHEN and SYDVKM. The CDR3 spells CASSSQRSANF. The CDR3 DNA follows: TGTGCCAGCAGTTCCCAAAGGAGCGCGAATTTT. The full variable domain, completed using reference TRBV28 and TRBJ2-3, is DVKVTQSSRYLVKRTGEKVFLECVQDMDHENMFWYRQDPGLGLRLIYFSYDVKMKEKGDIPEGYSVSREKKERFSLILESASTNQTSMYLCASSSQRSANFGPGTRLTVL.

The chain combines TRBV6-2 or TRBV6-3 with TRBJ1-1; D gene unclear. The V gene lost 5 bases and the J gene lost 7 bases, with 8 bases spanning the gap. This CDR3 has 11 residues. Germline CDR1 reads MNHEY; CDR2 reads SVGEGT. CDR3 residues: CASSRQVEAFF. CDR3 nucleotide sequence: TGTGCCAGCAGTCGGCAGGTTGAAGCTTTCTTT.

There are a few counts of this clonotype. This chain uses TRBV5-1 with TRBJ2-5; 7 bases line up with TRBD1. J lost 0 bases, V lost 4 bases, and 9 bases had no gene match. CDR3 length: 16 residues. The germline V gene encodes CDR1 SGHRS and CDR2 YFSETQ. The CDR3 loop reads CASSDPGDRYQETQYF. The CDR3 DNA follows: TGCGCCAGCAGCGACCCCGGGGACAGATACCAAGAGACCCAGTACTTC.